This T cell receptor (beta chain) was documented in a study of PD-L1 blockade in urothelial cancer (TCRdb year 2017). For the study in its entirety: All patients started therapy around 2014 and received atezolizumab 1,200 mg intravenously every 3 weeks. About 90% of the roughly 29 patients were identified as males with urothelial cancer of bladder origin, and a prior smoking history was reported by 18 of 29 patients. An ECOG performance status of 0 or 1 was recorded for the patients, and 0 to 3 prior chemotherapy regimens had been received by the patients. Blood samples were analyzed at two time points: 3 weeks after treatment start (second dose) and 6 weeks after treatment start. Blood samples gave median yields of around 150,000 T cells and 82,636 unique TCRs, along with a median clonality of about 0.084. An exploratory multi-omic analysis was conducted of the somatic, immune and clinical correlates of response to PD-L1 blockade with atezolizumab in urothelial cancer. Pretreatment tumor samples and matched peripheral blood, collected serially before and after atezolizumab treatment, underwent TCR sequencing. Durable clinical benefit was defined as progression-free survival longer than 6 months, and TCR features were also tested against progression-free and overall survival. In the same patients, whole exome sequencing and RNA sequencing of pretreatment tumors were performed in addition to TCR sequencing. Roughly ten patients achieved durable clinical benefit and about 22 did not. Pretreatment blood TCR-seq was available for twenty-nine patients, at least one posttreatment blood collection was obtained for approximately 24 patients, and tumor TCR-seq was available for approximately 24 patients.

The research as a whole found: Small sample size (n of about 30) and many exploratory analyses mean the results are intended to be hypothesis-generating. A pretreatment peripheral blood TCR clonality below the median was linked to improved progression-free and overall survival. Among patients with durable benefit, tumor-associated TCR clones showed greater expansion in peripheral blood 3 weeks after treatment started (n ≈ 24, p = 0.022).

With respect to this clone: Its antigen remains unidentified. No much larger clone is present one base from it, and per-base qualities are unavailable.

Synthetic TCR analog templates were spiked into each PCR so that absolute template abundance could be estimated from read counts. TCRbeta CDR3 regions were amplified from genomic DNA with bias-controlled V and J gene primers using the immunoSEQ assay. Sequencing of rearranged TCRbeta segments was performed at approximately 20X coverage. The paper's processing steps were these. Sequencing errors were corrected by clustering and CDR3s were annotated against IMGT to assign V, D and J genes. Downstream analyses used only productive TCRbeta rearrangements and left out out-of-frame or stop-codon sequences. Clonality was computed as one minus Shannon entropy normalized by the log of the number of unique productive sequences. Fisher's exact test with Benjamini-Hochberg correction, using a cutoff of adjusted p below 0.01, was how clones that differed between time points or between blood and tumor were identified. Sourced from immuneACCESS, this table was stored by TCRdb with only in-frame sequences that have V and J called. A share of the clones is absent; for the studies checked, an unresolved V gene accounts for under half, and the remainder has no known explanation. V and J calls plus clone size are reproduced from that table; the DNA served to infer D and trimming. The sample contains approximately 100,000 clones, over 75% of them found a single time. 2% to 2.5% of the sample is held by the ten biggest clonotypes.

A total of 29 patients with locally advanced or metastatic urothelial carcinoma, treated at Memorial Sloan Kettering on a trial protocol, made up the cohort. Peripheral blood mononuclear cells were collected pretreatment and during treatment, at between 1 and 8 total time points per patient. The Qiagen DNeasy Blood extraction kit was used to purify genomic DNA from total PBMCs and from tumor samples. PBMCs were collected pretreatment and during treatment, and were isolated and stored as previously described. The V and J ends are trimmed by 2 bases and 8 bases, leaving 9 bases between them. Reading the germline V gene (reference sequence) gives CDR1 DFQATT and CDR2 SNEGSKA. The CDR3, cysteine through phenylalanine, is 11 amino acids long. The kept DNA is CDR3 alone, 33 bases in frame from the first base.

Here the chain combines TRBV20-1 and TRBJ1-1; the D segment cannot be called with confidence. Sequenced material: PBMCs, taken around atezolizumab (anti-PD-L1) treatment. The TCR was taken from a man aged 50 or older with urothelial cancer. In nucleotide form, the sequence is TGCAGTGCTAGAAGCGGTATGGAAGCTTTCTTT. Its amino acids are CSARSGMEAFF.